The 28 T cell receptor beta chains below all came from one sample that was sequenced in a study of radiation and T cells in renal cell carcinoma. Time point denoted: blood 4 weeks post-SBRT, at nephrectomy. Treatment given: 15 Gy SBRT to primary tumor, nephrectomy 4 weeks later. The repertoire was sequenced with immunoSEQ multiplex PCR; TCRdb's copy has only in-frame clones and lacks some. The sample has roughly 160,000 clones, 88% seen once. Sequenced material: blood, taken from a patient whose treatment included radiotherapy and nephrectomy. The source of these receptors is a woman in her forties or fifties with renal cell carcinoma.

The chain combines TRBV19 with TRBJ1-5, with unresolved D. Trimming shortened V by 3 bases and J by 6 bases, and 12 bases separated the two germline ends. The germline V gene encodes CDR1 LNHDA and CDR2 SQIVND (reference sequence). The CDR3 totals 14 residues. For the CDR3, the DNA is TGTGCCAGTAGTATCGTGGGGAGGGCTCAGCCCCAGCATTTT. It yields the protein CASSIVGRAQPQHF. The variable domain in full, completed from reference TRBV19 and TRBJ1-5, reads DGGITQSPKYLFRKEGQNVTLSCEQNLNHDAMYWYRQDPGQGLRLIYYSQIVNDFQKGDIAEGYSVSREKKESFPLTVTSAQKNPTAFYLCASSIVGRAQPQHFGDGTRLSIL.

The sample holds a few counts of this clone. The rearrangement uses TRBV7-6 and TRBJ2-1; unclear D gene. The CDR3 has 11 amino acids. The V end lost 5 bases, the J end lost 4 bases, and 3 bases lay between the germline ends. Germline loops: CDR1 SGHVS, CDR2 FNYEAQ. The CDR3 spells CASSHYNEQFF. The CDR3 DNA is TGTGCCAGCAGCCATTACAATGAGCAGTTCTTC. The full variable domain, its missing parts supplied by reference TRBV7-6 and TRBJ2-1, is GAGVSQSPRYKVTKRGQDVALRCDPISGHVSLYWYRQALGQGPEFLTYFNYEAQQDKSGLPNDRFSAERPEGSISTLTIQRTEQRDSAMYRCASSHYNEQFFGPGTRLTVL.

The CDR3 region is CASSIAPVNTEAFF. In DNA form, the CDR3 reads TGTGCCAGTAGTATAGCCCCGGTGAACACTGAAGCTTTCTTT. The gene calls are TRBV19 and TRBJ1-1; no reliable D call. Germline V lookup: CDR1 LNHDA, CDR2 SQIVND (reference sequence). The CDR3 runs 14 residues. V dropped 1 base and J dropped 0 bases, with 6 bases sitting between them.

The gene calls are TRBV2 and TRBJ2-6, with D perhaps TRBD1 (7 bases). The V end lost 8 bases, the J end lost 1 base, and 18 bases lay between the germline ends. Germline V gene sequence: CDR1 SNHLY, CDR2 FYNNEI. The CDR3 has 17 amino acids. This CDR3 is CASSGRGVPSGANVLTF. The CDR3 nucleotides read TGTGCCAGCTCTGGCAGGGGGGTCCCGTCTGGGGCCAACGTCCTGACTTTC.

V and J are TRBV7-8 and TRBJ1-4; D is uncertain. The CDR3 is 16 amino acids. V gave up 5 bases and J gave up 0 bases, with 13 bases separating them. The V gene's germline CDR1 is SGHVS and CDR2 FQNEAQ. The CDR3 nucleotides are TGTGCCAGCAGCCTAACGTGGATTGCAACTAATGAAAAACTGTTTTTT. It codes for CASSLTWIATNEKLFF.

The CDR3 coding sequence is TGTGCCAGCAGCTTAGAAGGGACAGGGATGTACAATGAGCAGTTCTTC. Translation: CASSLEGTGMYNEQFF. The chain combines TRBV11-3 with TRBJ2-1; 9 bases are shared with TRBD1. Trimming cost V 0 bases and J 4 bases; bases outside gene matches: 4. Per the germline V gene, CDR1 is SGHNT and CDR2 is YENEEA. The CDR3 runs to 16 residues.

The rearrangement links TRBV19 to TRBJ2-3, with D possibly TRBD1 on 6 matching bases. This CDR3 is built from 16 residues. The germline V and J ends were trimmed by 0 bases and 5 bases, with 15 bases remaining between them. Germline V gene data show CDR1 as LNHDA and CDR2 as SQIVND (reference sequence). The CDR3 region has the DNA TGTGCCAGTAGTATAGACCGACTACAGGGTGTAGATACGCAGTATTTT. Translation gives CASSIDRLQGVDTQYF.

The chain links TRBV7-9 to TRBJ1-1; possible D gene TRBD1, 5 bases. Trimming cost V 7 bases and J 0 bases, with 12 bases left between them. Germline CDR1 reads SEHNR; CDR2 reads FQNEAQ (reference sequence). The CDR3 totals 14 residues. The CDR3 DNA sequence: TGTGCCAGCAACACGGGCAGGGTGAACACTGAAGCTTTCTTT. It codes for CASNTGRVNTEAFF.

The V gene is TRBV6-6, the J gene TRBJ1-6; TRBD1 aligns across 9 bases. V trimming: 6 bases; J trimming: 9 bases; junction bases outside the gene matches: 9. The CDR3 covers 15 residues. Germline V gives CDR1 MNHNY, CDR2 SVGAGI (reference sequence). This CDR3 is CASSVTGTGISPLHF. CDR3 in DNA: TGTGCCAGCAGCGTTACCGGGACAGGGATTTCACCCCTCCACTTT.

The chain joins TRBV11-2 to TRBJ2-7; possibly TRBD2 for D (6 bases). CDR1 is SGHAT, CDR2 FQNNGV, per germline. V gave up 3 bases and J gave up 6 bases, with 18 bases separating them. The CDR3 extends over 15 amino acids. The CDR3 DNA reads as TGTGCCAGCAGCTTGCCCGCGGGACCCGCGGTCGAGCAGTACTTC. Protein product: CASSLPAGPAVEQYF.

The chain combines TRBV18 with TRBJ1-5; the D gene is possibly TRBD1 (6 bases). Germline CDR1 reads KGHSH; CDR2 reads LQKENI. This CDR3 is built from 16 residues. The V end lost 3 bases, the J end lost 2 bases, and 14 bases lay between the germline ends. CDR3 sequence: CASSPRDTLGNQPQHF. The CDR3 bases are TGTGCCAGCTCACCTCGGGACACCCTGGGCAATCAGCCCCAGCATTTT.

The chain carries TRBV5-1 and TRBJ2-1; 12 nucleotides match TRBD2. This CDR3 comprises 16 residues. CDR1 is SGHRS, CDR2 YFSETQ, per germline. The ends lost 4 bases at V and 10 bases at J; junction bases unmatched: 12. The CDR3 is CASSPRPSGGALEQFF. CDR3 bases: TGCGCCAGCAGCCCCCGCCCTAGCGGGGGGGCCTTAGAGCAGTTCTTC.

This chain uses TRBV29-1 with TRBJ2-7, with TRBD1 matching over 9 bases. This CDR3 comprises 13 residues. Unmatched junction bases numbered 8, after V lost 5 bases and J lost 6 bases. Germline-derived CDR1 and CDR2 are SQVTM and ANQGSEA. Written as DNA, the CDR3 is TGCAGCGTTAGGGGGACAGGGAATGGCGAGCAGTACTTC. Encoded protein: CSVRGTGNGEQYF.

V usage is TRBV7-9 and J usage is TRBJ1-2, with TRBD1 as a possible D gene (6 bases). Germline V gene lookup returns CDR1 SEHNR and CDR2 FQNEAQ (reference sequence). Trimming stripped 5 bases from V and 2 bases from J, with 12 bases between. The CDR3 runs 14 residues. CDR3 sequence (DNA): TGTGCCAGCAGCACAAAAACAGGGAACTATGGCTACACCTTC. Its protein product is CASSTKTGNYGYTF.

In its sample, this clone was seen once. The chain recombines TRBV25-1 with TRBJ2-7; D gene ambiguous. The CDR3 covers 13 residues. V lost 6 bases to trimming and J lost 10 bases, with 19 bases between them. Germline values: CDR1 MGHDK, CDR2 SYGVNS. CDR3 bases: TGTGCCAGCAGCCGCCCGGGCGATGGATCTCAGTACTTC. Its protein is CASSRPGDGSQYF.

The J gene is TRBJ2-1, the V gene TRBV7-2, with a possible D match to TRBD2 (6 bases). The CDR3 extends over 17 amino acids. CDR1 and CDR2 from the germline V gene are SGHTA and FQGNSA. Trimming took 5 bases from V and 5 from J, leaving 22 bases between them. The CDR3 here is CASSTRLRLGLHNEQFF. The DNA for the CDR3 is TGTGCCAGCAGCACCCGCTTACGATTGGGACTCCACAATGAGCAGTTCTTC.

The chain recombines TRBV30 with TRBJ1-3; D ambiguous. This CDR3 comprises 14 residues. CDR1 is GTSNPN and CDR2 is SVGIG in the germline V gene (reference sequence). Trimming stripped 7 bases from V and 0 bases from J, with 13 bases between. Here the CDR3 DNA reads TGTGCCTACGGGCCAGGTTCCTCTGGAAACACCATATATTTT. It codes for CAYGPGSSGNTIYF.

V gene TRBV29-1 combines with J gene TRBJ2-3; unclear D gene. This CDR3 has 15 residues. V lost 6 bases, J lost 1 base, and 17 bases lay in between. Germline CDR1 and CDR2: SQVTM and ANQGSEA. CDR3 loop: CSVPSFAAGTDTQYF. The DNA for the CDR3 is TGCAGCGTCCCCAGCTTCGCGGCTGGCACAGATACGCAGTATTTT.

The chain carries TRBV25-1 and TRBJ2-1, with 9 bases identical to TRBD1. The junction had 10 bases not matched to a gene; V was cut back by 8 bases and J by 8 bases. The CDR3 sequence is 14 residues long. Looked up from germline, CDR1 is MGHDK and CDR2 is SYGVNS. This CDR3 is CASEDRGSGDEQFF. The CDR3 DNA is TGTGCCAGCGAGGACAGGGGATCGGGGGATGAGCAGTTCTTC.

The gene calls are TRBV9 and TRBJ1-5; D not certain. Trimming removed 0 bases at V and 5 bases at J, with 0 bases between. CDR1 is SGDLS and CDR2 is YYNGEE in the germline V gene. The CDR3 loop spans 11 amino acids. In DNA, the CDR3 is TGTGCCAGCAGCGTAGATCAGCCCCAGCATTTT. Translating gives CASSVDQPQHF.

The chain links TRBV6-1 to TRBJ2-5; TRBD1 might be the D (5 bases). The length of the CDR3 is 14 residues. V shed 4 bases and J shed 1 base, with 10 bases lying between them. From germline, CDR1 is MNHNS and CDR2 SASEGT. The CDR3 loop is CASSVGHVQETQYF. The CDR3 bases are TGTGCCAGCAGTGTCGGACACGTCCAAGAGACCCAGTACTTC.

There are a few counts of this clone. The gene calls are TRBV5-1 and TRBJ2-4, with a possible D match to TRBD1 (6 bases). Germline V gene data show CDR1 as SGHRS and CDR2 as YFSETQ. This CDR3 is 15 amino acids long. The V end was cut by 0 bases, the J end by 7 bases, with 14 bases between. CDR3 sequence: CASSLAGQGLNIQYF. DNA of the CDR3: TGCGCCAGCAGCTTGGCCGGTCAGGGGTTGAACATTCAGTACTTC.

The chain links TRBV11-2 to TRBJ1-5; D is unclear. Germline V gene data show CDR1 as SGHAT and CDR2 as FQNNGV. The ends were cut back, 5 bases at V and 1 base at J, with 9 bases in the middle. The CDR3 is 14 amino acids. The CDR3 reads CASSRGLSNQPQHF. The CDR3 DNA sequence: TGTGCCAGCAGCCGCGGTTTGAGCAATCAGCCCCAGCATTTT. Full variable domain (rest looked up from reference TRBV11-2 and TRBJ1-5): EAGVAQSPRYKIIEKRQSVAFWCNPISGHATLYWYQQILGQGPKLLIQFQNNGVVDDSQLPKDRFSAERLKGVDSTLKIQPAKLEDSAVYLCASSRGLSNQPQHFGDGTRLSIL.

This clone was found once. This sequence joins TRBV5-1 and TRBJ2-7, with unresolved D. The length of the CDR3 is 13 residues. V was clipped by 4 bases and J by 7 bases, with 15 bases between them. CDR1 is SGHRS, CDR2 YFSETQ, per germline. As DNA, the CDR3 is TGCGCCAGCAGCCCAGCAGTGAATCCTGAGCAGTACTTC. Amino acids: CASSPAVNPEQYF.

The gene calls are TRBV4-2 and TRBJ2-3; perhaps TRBD2 as D (6 bases). CDR1 is LGHNA, CDR2 YNFKEQ, per germline. V shed 3 bases and J shed 0 bases, with 10 bases lying between them. CDR3 length: 15 amino acids. The CDR3 DNA follows: TGTGCCAGCAGCCAGGGTCGGGGGAGCACAGATACGCAGTATTTT. The encoded protein is CASSQGRGSTDTQYF.

V gene TRBV5-1 combines with J gene TRBJ1-1; no reliable D call. V was pared by 5 bases and J by 0 bases, with 8 bases between. CDR1 is SGHRS, CDR2 YFSETQ, per germline. The CDR3 is 13 amino acids. As DNA, the CDR3 is TGCGCCAGCAGTCGGTCCATGAACACTGAAGCTTTCTTT. Its translation is CASSRSMNTEAFF.

The chain couples TRBV7-2 to TRBJ2-5; D not resolved. V was clipped by 1 base and J by 3 bases, with 9 bases between them. Germline CDR1 reads SGHTA; CDR2 reads FQGNSA. The CDR3 runs to 14 residues. In DNA, the CDR3 is TGTGCCAGCAGCTTAGGTTCCCGCGAAGAGACCCAGTACTTC. Translation gives CASSLGSREETQYF.

The chain carries TRBV9 and TRBJ2-7; the match to TRBD1 covers 7 bases. Germline V gene data show CDR1 as SGDLS and CDR2 as YYNGEE. CDR3 size: 14 residues. Trimming took 4 bases from V and 2 from J; bases not matched to a gene: 6. Here the CDR3 DNA reads TGTGCCAGCAGCCCGGGACAGCGGACCTACGAGCAGTACTTC. Translating it yields CASSPGQRTYEQYF.